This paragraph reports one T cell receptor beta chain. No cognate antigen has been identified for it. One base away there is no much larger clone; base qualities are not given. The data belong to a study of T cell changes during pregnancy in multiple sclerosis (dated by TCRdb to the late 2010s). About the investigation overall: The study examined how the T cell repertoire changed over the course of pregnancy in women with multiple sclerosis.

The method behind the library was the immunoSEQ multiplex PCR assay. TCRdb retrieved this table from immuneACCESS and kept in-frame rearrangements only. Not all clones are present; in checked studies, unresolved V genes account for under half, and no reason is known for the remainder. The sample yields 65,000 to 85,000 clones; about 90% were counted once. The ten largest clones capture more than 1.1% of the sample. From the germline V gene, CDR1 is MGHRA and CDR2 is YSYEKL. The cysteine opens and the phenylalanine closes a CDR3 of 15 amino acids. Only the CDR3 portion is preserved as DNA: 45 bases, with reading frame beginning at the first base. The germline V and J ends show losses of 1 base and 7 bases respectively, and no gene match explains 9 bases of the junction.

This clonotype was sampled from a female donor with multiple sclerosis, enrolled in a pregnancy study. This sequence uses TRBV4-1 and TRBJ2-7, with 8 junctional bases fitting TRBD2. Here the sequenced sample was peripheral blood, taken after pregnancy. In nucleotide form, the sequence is TGCGCCAGCAGCCAAGGGTCGGTAGCGGGGTCGGAGCAGTACTTC. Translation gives CASSQGSVAGSEQYF.